The next 2 T cell receptor beta chains were all read from a single sample in a study of vaccination and CD4 T cells after COVID-19. No antigen is known for these receptors. Treatment denoted: approximately 11-day PBMC culture with coronavirus spike peptide pools or control peptides (ViraFEST assay). Sequencing of cultured CD4+ T cell DNA used the Oncomine TCR Beta short-read assay. A single record per CDR3 protein comes from TCRdb applying MiXCR to the PCR reads. Of roughly 16,000 distinct CDR3 sequences listed, roughly 76% were seen once; the top ten hold approximately 15%. Sequences were obtained from CD4+ T cells from blood, cultured in vitro. Source of these receptors: a human donor who had recovered from COVID-19.

The rearrangement links TRBV21-1 to TRBJ1-5. TRBV21-1 is noted as a pseudogene. The CDR3 totals 18 residues. CDR3 residues: CASSKECFNSRPNVPQHF. For the CDR3, the DNA is TGTGCCAGCAGCAAAGAATGCTTCAACAGCCGGCCGAATGTGCCCCAGCATTTT.

This clonotype was recorded a few times. The chain is built from TRBV7-6 and TRBJ1-2; the D gene is possibly TRBD1 (5 bases). V dropped 3 bases and J dropped 4 bases, with 15 bases sitting between them. The CDR3 loop spans 15 amino acids. CDR1 SGHVS and CDR2 FNYEAQ come from the germline V gene. CDR3 sequence: CASSLGPGMSYGYTF. The CDR3 bases are TGTGCCAGCAGCTTGGGGCCGGGAATGTCCTATGGCTACACCTTC.